This T cell receptor beta chain was captured in a study of cytomegalovirus exposure and HLA in healthy donors. A remark on this clone: Antigen specificity is unknown.

CDR3 length equals 14 residues. J gave up 2 bases and V 7 bases, and 7 bases lay outside the gene matches. Germline values: CDR1 WSHSY, CDR2 SAAADI. The PCR used 60 Vbeta and 13 Jbeta primers. Clones were read by immunoSEQ multiplex PCR, and TCRdb kept only the in-frame ones, dropping some. Seen here are about 110,000 clones, around 81% observed once, and the top ten hold roughly 2%. Broader study findings: Later findings reportedly placed an Asian-associated ancestry cluster below the approximately 670-donor mean for N-insertions.

Sequenced: PBMCs. V is TRBV10-2 and J is TRBJ2-5; 7 nucleotides line up with TRBD1. This receptor was obtained from a woman aged 25 to 39 in good health and CMV-seronegative. The CDR3 protein is CASTKNRGQETQYF. CDR3 DNA: TGCGCCAGCACGAAGAACAGGGGTCAAGAGACCCAGTACTTC.